These T cell receptor beta chains were read from a single sample in a study of post-analysis software for immune sequencing data. A single record per CDR3 protein comes from TCRdb applying MiXCR to the PCR reads. In the table there are approximately 630,000 distinct CDR3 sequences, roughly three fifths of which are singletons. Sequencing was done on a sample of blood. The receptors derive from a girl under 10 years old with multiple sclerosis. Each CDR3 is given with its conserved first and last residue. D genes are given only for firm matches. Only some rows state a clone size, as once, few, many or a class for expanded clones.

j_call,v_call,clone_size,d_call,cdr3_nt,cdr3_aa
TRBJ1-2,TRBV29-1,NA,TRBD1,TGCAGCGTTGAAGGCGGACAGGGACCATCTCCGTCATCAGCTTACTTTGGCTACACCTTC,CSVEGGQGPSPSSAYFGYTF
TRBJ2-1,TRBV7-9,NA,NA,TGTGCCAGCAGTTTAACAGCCAATGAGCAGTTCTTC,CASSLTANEQFF
TRBJ1-5,TRBV4-2,NA,NA,TGTGCCAGCAGCCAGGCTAATCAGCCCCAGCATTTT,CASSQANQPQHF
TRBJ1-5,TRBV7-2,few,NA,TGTGCCAGCAGCTATCAGGGGCTTAGCAATCAGCCCCAGCATTTT,CASSYQGLSNQPQHF
TRBJ2-7,TRBV6-4,NA,TRBD2,TGTGCCAGCAGTGCCCTCAATTTTAGCGGGGACCTCTACGAGCAGTACTTC,CASSALNFSGDLYEQYF
TRBJ2-1,TRBV5-1,few,NA,TGCGCCAGCAGCTTAGGTCCGGGGGATGAGCAGTTCTTC,CASSLGPGDEQFF
TRBJ2-1,TRBV6-5,NA,TRBD1,TGTGCCAGCAGTGGAACAGGGGGTGGTGAGCAGTTCTTC,CASSGTGGGEQFF
TRBJ2-2,TRBV29-1,NA,NA,TGCAGCGTTGAAGATCTTGGGAACACCGGGGAGCTGTTTTTT,CSVEDLGNTGELFF
TRBJ2-1,TRBV3-1,NA,NA,TGTGCCAGCAGCCAAGATAAGACAGAGCAGTTCTTC,CASSQDKTEQFF
TRBJ2-5,TRBV20-1,NA,TRBD1,TGCAGTGCTAGCAGGACAGGCCAAGAGACCCAGTACTTC,CSASRTGQETQYF
TRBJ2-1,TRBV20-1,NA,TRBD2,TGCAGTGCTAGTGATCTTACTAGCGGGGGGGCCAGTTTGAATGAGCAGTTCTTC,CSASDLTSGGASLNEQFF
TRBJ2-5,TRBV10-3,once,NA,TGTGCCATCAGGCACGACCAAGAGACCCAGTACTTC,CAIRHDQETQYF
TRBJ1-1,TRBV12-3/TRBV12-4,NA,NA,TGTGCCAGCAGTTTGGGGGCTGCGTACCACACTTTCTTT,CASSLGAAYHTFF
TRBJ2-5,TRBV2,NA,NA,TGTGCCAGCAGGCACAGGGTCGAGACCCAGTACTTC,CASRHRVETQYF
TRBJ2-7,TRBV20-1,few,NA,TGCAGTGCTAGAGCGTGGGGCCCGGGGAGCCGCAACGAGCAGTACTTC,CSARAWGPGSRNEQYF
TRBJ2-1,TRBV7-3,few,TRBD2,TGTGCCAGCAGCTTCGGACTAGCGGGAGTCGACGAGCAGTTCTTC,CASSFGLAGVDEQFF
TRBJ1-1,TRBV7-6,NA,NA,TGTGCCAGCAGCTCAGGGGTCATCAACACTGAAGCTTTCTTT,CASSSGVINTEAFF
TRBJ2-1,TRBV30,once,NA,TGTGCCGGTTGGAGAGGTAGCGAGAATAATGAGCGGTTCTTC,CAGWRGSENNERFF
TRBJ2-1,TRBV5-1,NA,NA,TGCGCCAGCAGCTCCGACAAATTCGGCGGGTACAATGAGCAGTTCTTC,CASSSDKFGGYNEQFF
TRBJ2-1,TRBV5-1,NA,NA,TGCGCCAGCAGCCCAGCACAGAGCTCCTACAATGAGCAGTTCTTC,CASSPAQSSYNEQFF
TRBJ1-4,TRBV4-1,NA,NA,TGCGCCAGCAGCCAAGTGGGCAGGGAACGTAGTAATGAAAAACTGTTTTTT,CASSQVGRERSNEKLFF
TRBJ2-5,TRBV2,NA,NA,TGTGCCAGCAGTGAATTCCAGGGTCAAGAGACCCAGTACTTC,CASSEFQGQETQYF
TRBJ2-5,TRBV12-3/TRBV12-4,few,NA,TGTGCCAGCAGCTTCACTAGCCCAGAGACCCAGTACTTC,CASSFTSPETQYF
TRBJ2-3,TRBV12-5,NA,NA,TGTGCTAGTGGTTTGGGAGATACGCAGTATTTT,CASGLGDTQYF
TRBJ2-3,TRBV5-1,NA,NA,TGCGCCAGCAGCTTCGATGAGGAATCAGCGCAGTATTTT,CASSFDEESAQYF
TRBJ2-5,TRBV6-5,few,TRBD1,TGTGCCAGCAGCCCGGACAGGGGAAGGGCCCAGTACTTC,CASSPDRGRAQYF
TRBJ2-3,TRBV5-1,NA,TRBD2,TGCGCCAGCAGCTTCATAACGCGGGAGGCCTCAGATACGCAGTATTTT,CASSFITREASDTQYF
TRBJ2-5,TRBV5-1,NA,NA,TGCGCCAGCAGCTTGTGGTGGTCAGGCGAGACCCAGTACTTC,CASSLWWSGETQYF
TRBJ1-2,TRBV6-1,NA,NA,TGTGCCAGCAGTGAACTGACAGGTCCTAACTATGGCTACACCTTC,CASSELTGPNYGYTF
TRBJ1-1,TRBV2,NA,NA,TGTGCCAGCAGTAAAAGGGACCGCCTCACTGAAGCTTTCTTT,CASSKRDRLTEAFF
TRBJ2-3,TRBV7-2,few,TRBD2,TGTGCCAGCAGCTTACCACTAGCGGACACAGATACGCAGTATTTT,CASSLPLADTDTQYF
TRBJ2-3,TRBV20-1,NA,NA,TGCAGTGCTAGAGTCGGGAGTATAACAGGAGCTAGCACAGATACGCAGTATTTT,CSARVGSITGASTDTQYF
TRBJ2-3,TRBV11-3,NA,TRBD1,TGTGCCAGCAGCCTAGAAGACAGGGGGACCACAGATACGCAGTATTTT,CASSLEDRGTTDTQYF
TRBJ2-1,TRBV12-3/TRBV12-4,few,TRBD1,TGTGCCAGCAGTCGACAGGGGGCCGGCTACAATGAGCAGTTCTTC,CASSRQGAGYNEQFF
TRBJ1-2,TRBV7-2,NA,NA,TGTGCCAGCAGCGGGGGGGACGGTACGGGGAACTATGGCTACACCTTC,CASSGGDGTGNYGYTF
TRBJ2-2,TRBV5-1,once,TRBD1,TGCGCCAGCAGACCTACAGGGGGGAGTACCGGGGAGCTGTTTTTT,CASRPTGGSTGELFF
TRBJ2-1,TRBV20-1,NA,NA,TGCAGTGCTAGTCTCGGGGACAATGAGCAGTTCTTC,CSASLGDNEQFF
TRBJ2-7,TRBV20-1,NA,TRBD2,TGCAGTGCTAGAGGACTAGCGGGAGGGTCTAGCTCCTACGAGCAGTACTTC,CSARGLAGGSSSYEQYF
TRBJ2-1,TRBV21-1,NA,NA,TGTGCCAGCAGCGCGCGGGACAGGGGGGCCAATGAGCAGTTCTTC,CASSARDRGANEQFF
TRBJ2-5,TRBV15,NA,TRBD2,TGTGCCACCAGCCCCTCGGGAGGGAATGGGGAGACCCAGTACTTC,CATSPSGGNGETQYF
TRBJ2-3,TRBV7-6,once,NA,TGTGCCAGCAGCTTATACAATACGGGGGCCTCCACAGATACGCAGTATTTT,CASSLYNTGASTDTQYF
TRBJ2-6,TRBV6-6,few,TRBD2,TGTGCCAGCATGGAGGGACTAGCGGTCTCTGAGGCCAACGTCCTGACTTTC,CASMEGLAVSEANVLTF
TRBJ2-5,TRBV7-9,NA,NA,TGTGCCAGCAGCTTAAAGTCAGGCGGACAGACCCAGTACTTC,CASSLKSGGQTQYF